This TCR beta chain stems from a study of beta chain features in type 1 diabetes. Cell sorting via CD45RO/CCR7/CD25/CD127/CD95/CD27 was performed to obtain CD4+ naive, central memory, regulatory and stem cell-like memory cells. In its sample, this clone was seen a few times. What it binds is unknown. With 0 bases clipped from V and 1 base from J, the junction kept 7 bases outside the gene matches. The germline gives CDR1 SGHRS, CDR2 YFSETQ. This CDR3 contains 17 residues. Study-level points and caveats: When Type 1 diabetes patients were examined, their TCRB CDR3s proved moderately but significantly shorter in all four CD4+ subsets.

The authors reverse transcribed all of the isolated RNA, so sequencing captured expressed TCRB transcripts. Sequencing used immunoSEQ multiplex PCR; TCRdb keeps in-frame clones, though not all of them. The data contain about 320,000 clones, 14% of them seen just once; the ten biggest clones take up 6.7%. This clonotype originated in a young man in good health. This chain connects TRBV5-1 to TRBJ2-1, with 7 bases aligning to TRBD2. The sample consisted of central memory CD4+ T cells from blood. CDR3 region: CASSLVGRGGSYNEQFF. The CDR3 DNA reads TGCGCCAGCAGCTTGGTGGGGCGCGGGGGATCCTACAATGAGCAGTTCTTC.